A selection of T cell receptor beta chains follows, all from one sample in a study of blood T cell repertoires in COVID-19. The table came from immunoSEQ multiplex PCR; TCRdb's copy has only in-frame clones and leaves some out. The sample has 90,000 to 130,000 clones; 60% to 80% are singletons. What was sequenced was peripheral blood. These receptors came from a woman older than 75 with active or convalescent COVID-19. The CDR3 runs from the conserved cysteine through the conserved F or W. D genes are given only for firm matches. The size entry is marked missing in some rows and otherwise reads once, few, many or a size class.

size: -; V: TRBV18; J: TRBJ2-5; D: -; CDR3: CASSLLTKFQLAGTFQETQYF; DNA: TGTGCCAGCTCACTCCTTACTAAATTCCAGCTGGCGGGGACCTTCCAAGAGACCCAGTACTTC
size: -; V: TRBV5-6; J: TRBJ2-1; D: -; CDR3: CASSSSLDNEQFF; DNA: TGTGCCAGCAGCTCCAGTCTGGACAATGAGCAGTTCTTC
size: -; V: TRBV19; J: TRBJ1-1; D: -; CDR3: CASTMGAKETEAFF; DNA: TGTGCCAGTACCATGGGGGCGAAAGAGACTGAAGCTTTCTTT
size: -; V: TRBV5-5; J: TRBJ1-2; D: TRBD1; CDR3: CASSFGTVQYQYGYTF; DNA: TGTGCCAGCAGCTTCGGGACAGTACAATACCAGTATGGCTACACCTTC
size: -; V: TRBV5-6; J: TRBJ1-2; D: TRBD1; CDR3: CASSPGQGFNYGYTF; DNA: TGTGCCAGCAGCCCAGGACAGGGTTTTAACTATGGCTACACCTTC
size: -; V: TRBV2; J: TRBJ1-1; D: TRBD1; CDR3: CASGQGMNTEAFF; DNA: TGTGCCAGCGGACAGGGTATGAACACTGAAGCTTTCTTT
size: -; V: TRBV5-6; J: TRBJ1-2; D: -; CDR3: CASSLGRRGGYTF; DNA: TGTGCCAGCAGCTTGGGCCGGCGCGGAGGCTACACCTTC
size: -; V: TRBV28; J: TRBJ1-2; D: TRBD1; CDR3: CASSFPPQGAYGYTF; DNA: TGTGCCAGCAGTTTTCCCCCCCAGGGGGCTTATGGCTACACCTTC
size: -; V: TRBV7-9; J: TRBJ2-5; D: TRBD2; CDR3: CASSLELSAGVETQYF; DNA: TGTGCCAGCAGCTTAGAACTTTCAGCGGGAGTTGAGACCCAGTACTTC
size: -; V: TRBV11-2; J: TRBJ1-6; D: -; CDR3: CASSLVALSPLHF; DNA: TGTGCCAGCAGCTTAGTCGCGCTTTCACCCCTCCACTTT
size: -; V: TRBV5-4; J: TRBJ2-7; D: TRBD2; CDR3: CASTIAGGDEQYF; DNA: TGTGCCAGCACTATAGCGGGAGGGGACGAGCAGTACTTC
size: once; V: TRBV7-2; J: TRBJ2-1; D: -; CDR3: CASIIRSERDEQFF; DNA: TGTGCCAGCATCATCCGGTCGGAGAGGGATGAGCAGTTCTTC
size: -; V: TRBV28; J: TRBJ1-2; D: -; CDR3: CASSLLRDYGYTF; DNA: TGTGCCAGCAGTTTACTTCGGGACTATGGCTACACCTTC
size: -; V: TRBV27; J: TRBJ2-5; D: TRBD1; CDR3: CASSFTYGTGGGETQYF; DNA: TGTGCCAGCAGTTTCACTTACGGGACAGGGGGCGGGGAGACCCAGTACTTC
size: -; V: TRBV3-1/TRBV3-2; J: TRBJ2-2; D: TRBD1; CDR3: CASSQGTGDTGELFF; DNA: TGTGCCAGCAGCCAGGGGACAGGGGACACCGGGGAGCTGTTTTTT
size: -; V: TRBV11-2; J: TRBJ2-3; D: -; CDR3: CASSISADTQYF; DNA: TGTGCCAGCAGCATCAGCGCAGATACGCAGTATTTT
size: -; V: TRBV19; J: TRBJ2-3; D: TRBD1; CDR3: CASSPPPGTGGKADTQYF; DNA: TGTGCCAGTAGTCCCCCGCCCGGGACAGGGGGCAAGGCAGATACGCAGTATTTT
size: -; V: TRBV5-1; J: TRBJ2-2; D: -; CDR3: CASSLIGGGNTGELFF; DNA: TGCGCCAGCAGCTTAATTGGCGGGGGCAACACCGGGGAGCTGTTTTTT
size: -; V: TRBV3-1/TRBV3-2; J: TRBJ2-7; D: -; CDR3: CASSQLGEQYF; DNA: TGTGCCAGCAGCCAACTAGGCGAGCAGTACTTC
size: once; V: TRBV5-1; J: TRBJ2-7; D: TRBD1; CDR3: CASSWGGQGSGEQYF; DNA: TGCGCCAGCAGCTGGGGCGGACAGGGGAGTGGGGAGCAGTACTTC
size: -; V: TRBV6-5; J: TRBJ1-3; D: TRBD1; CDR3: CASTVDRGPGNTIYF; DNA: TGTGCCAGCACTGTGGACAGGGGGCCCGGAAACACCATATATTTT
size: -; V: TRBV18; J: TRBJ2-1; D: -; CDR3: CASSETSAEQFF; DNA: TGTGCCAGCTCGGAGACTAGTGCTGAGCAGTTCTTC
size: -; V: TRBV7-2; J: TRBJ1-5; D: TRBD1; CDR3: CASSLETGGGQPQHF; DNA: TGTGCCAGCAGCTTAGAGACAGGGGGCGGGCAGCCCCAGCATTTT
size: -; V: TRBV6-2/TRBV6-3; J: TRBJ2-1; D: TRBD1; CDR3: CASSGQGAYNEQFF; DNA: TGTGCCAGCAGCGGACAGGGGGCCTACAATGAGCAGTTCTTC
size: -; V: TRBV6-2/TRBV6-3; J: TRBJ1-1; D: -; CDR3: CASSLLLSGEAFF; DNA: TGTGCCAGCAGCCTTCTTTTATCCGGTGAAGCTTTCTTT
size: -; V: TRBV7-2; J: TRBJ2-1; D: TRBD2; CDR3: CASSLALAEGDEQFF; DNA: TGTGCCAGCAGCTTGGCGCTAGCGGAGGGCGATGAGCAGTTCTTC
size: -; V: TRBV6-2/TRBV6-3; J: TRBJ2-1; D: -; CDR3: CASSFGLAEYNEQFF; DNA: TGTGCCAGCAGTTTCGGATTAGCGGAATACAATGAGCAGTTCTTC
size: -; V: TRBV12-3/TRBV12-4; J: TRBJ2-7; D: TRBD1; CDR3: CASGGTGFEQYF; DNA: TGTGCCAGCGGCGGGACAGGGTTCGAGCAGTACTTC
size: -; V: TRBV28; J: TRBJ2-7; D: -; CDR3: CASSYSRLWGYEQYF; DNA: TGTGCCAGCAGTTACTCCAGACTATGGGGTTACGAGCAGTACTTC
size: -; V: TRBV27; J: TRBJ1-2; D: -; CDR3: CASSSGQWAFGYTF; DNA: TGTGCCAGCAGTTCAGGACAGTGGGCTTTCGGCTACACCTTC
size: -; V: TRBV5-5; J: TRBJ2-5; D: TRBD2; CDR3: CASSSGLAGGPGRETQYF; DNA: TGTGCCAGCAGCTCGGGACTAGCGGGAGGGCCAGGTCGCGAGACCCAGTACTTC
size: -; V: TRBV27; J: TRBJ2-7; D: -; CDR3: CASSARWSTDEQYF; DNA: TGTGCCAGCAGTGCCCGGTGGAGTACGGACGAGCAGTACTTC
size: once; V: TRBV6-2/TRBV6-3; J: TRBJ1-4; D: TRBD1; CDR3: CASSYGTGTGDEKLFF; DNA: TGTGCCAGCAGTTACGGGACCGGGACAGGAGATGAAAAACTGTTTTTT
size: -; V: TRBV7-9; J: TRBJ2-3; D: TRBD2; CDR3: CASSRSGSTDTQYF; DNA: TGTGCCAGCAGCCGTAGCGGGAGCACAGATACGCAGTATTTT
size: -; V: TRBV28; J: TRBJ1-5; D: -; CDR3: CASSPPAGGNQPQHF; DNA: TGTGCCAGCAGTCCCCCCGCAGGGGGCAATCAGCCCCAGCATTTT
size: -; V: TRBV30; J: TRBJ1-2; D: -; CDR3: CAWSVGPRAYGYTF; DNA: TGTGCCTGGAGTGTTGGCCCCAGGGCCTATGGCTACACCTTC
size: once; V: TRBV6-5; J: TRBJ1-2; D: -; CDR3: CASSLSLYGVGYTF; DNA: TGTGCCAGCAGTTTAAGCCTCTATGGTGTCGGCTACACCTTC
size: -; V: TRBV29-1; J: TRBJ2-5; D: TRBD1; CDR3: CSVAGLTGGETQYF; DNA: TGCAGCGTTGCAGGTTTGACAGGGGGAGAGACCCAGTACTTC
size: -; V: TRBV28; J: TRBJ2-7; D: TRBD2; CDR3: CASSSFTGRSEF; DNA: TGTGCCAGCAGTTCGTTTACCGGGAGGTCGGAGTTC
size: -; V: TRBV2; J: TRBJ2-2; D: -; CDR3: CASSEERAQYAGELFF; DNA: TGTGCCAGCAGTGAAGAGAGGGCCCAGTATGCCGGGGAGCTGTTTTTT
size: -; V: TRBV5-1; J: TRBJ1-1; D: -; CDR3: CASSLAGRRYTEAFF; DNA: TGCGCCAGCAGCTTGGCAGGGAGGAGGTACACTGAAGCTTTCTTT
size: -; V: TRBV11-2; J: TRBJ2-1; D: -; CDR3: CASSSPDGSYNEQFF; DNA: TGTGCCAGCAGCTCACCGGACGGGAGTTACAATGAGCAGTTCTTC
size: -; V: TRBV5-1; J: TRBJ2-5; D: -; CDR3: CASSGGTGETQYF; DNA: TGCGCCAGCAGCGGCGGAACTGGGGAGACCCAGTACTTC
size: -; V: TRBV10-3; J: TRBJ2-1; D: TRBD2; CDR3: CAISESGGRALGEQFF; DNA: TGTGCCATCAGTGAGTCGGGCGGGAGGGCCTTGGGTGAGCAGTTCTTC
size: -; V: TRBV5-5; J: TRBJ2-3; D: -; CDR3: CASTLQGYTDTQYF; DNA: TGTGCCAGCACCTTGCAGGGATACACAGATACGCAGTATTTT